This T cell receptor (beta chain) was retrieved from a study of cytomegalovirus exposure and HLA in healthy donors. This clone was observed a few times. Looked up from germline, CDR1 is ENHRY and CDR2 is SYGVKD. The CDR3 length is 13 residues. V lost 10 bases and J 0 bases, leaving 10 bases between the germline ends. The PCR was carried out with 60 Vbeta primers and 13 Jbeta primers. This table comes from immunoSEQ multiplex PCR, and its TCRdb copy is limited to in-frame clones, with some not included. The sample consists of approximately 110,000 clones, roughly 71% of them appearing once. The source is a woman aged 45-60 years in good health and CMV-seropositive. This rearrangement joins TRBV10-3 to TRBJ1-3, with unresolved D. Sequencing input: PBMCs. This chain's CDR3 is CATQVHSGNTIYF. DNA of the CDR3: TGTGCCACCCAGGTTCACTCTGGAAACACCATATATTTT.